The clone carrying this T cell receptor (beta chain) was found many times. Its antigen is not identified. Germline CDR1 is SGHDT and CDR2 is YYEEEE. Trimming stripped 0 bases from V and 2 bases from J, with 22 bases between. The CDR3 is 19 residues long. The sample originates from a study of T cells after yellow fever vaccination. Study-wide background: With SMART-Seq v4 Ultra Low Input, the fractions containing low cell numbers were prepared.

The TCR cDNA carried a universal primer site and UMIs from 5'RACE template switching. TCRdb analysed the 5' RACE reads with MiXCR anew, one entry per CDR3 protein. The sample consists of more than 200,000 distinct CDR3 sequences, approximately 3.5% of them appearing once. Points from the study as a whole: A weaker but faster secondary response was observed, peaking on day 5 versus 15. Primary-vaccination clones mostly resurfaced post-booster (96% CD4, 75% to 90% CD8).

This TCR came from a man younger than 35 who received the YFV17D yellow fever vaccine. This chain joins TRBV5-6 and TRBJ2-3; D perhaps matches TRBD2 (6 bases). Sequences were derived from PBMCs, sampled 15 days after the yellow fever booster vaccination. The CDR3 loop is CASSLVLLAPYANTDTQYF. CDR3 sequence (DNA): TGTGCCAGCAGCTTGGTACTTCTAGCGCCGTATGCCAACACAGATACGCAGTATTTT.